These 30 T cell receptor beta chains came from one sample sequenced in a study of cytomegalovirus exposure and HLA in healthy donors. Primers: 60 Vbeta forward and 13 Jbeta reverse. Method: immunoSEQ multiplex PCR; TCRdb's copy keeps in-frame clones and lacks some. The table shows 120,000 to 150,000 clones, with around 90% occurring only once. Source material: PBMCs. The source of these receptors is a woman in her thirties or forties in good health and CMV-seronegative.

This clone came up a few times. The chain recombines TRBV10-2 with TRBJ2-7; tentatively, D is TRBD1 (5 bases). The CDR3 runs 16 residues. V was shortened by 0 bases and J by 2 bases, with 14 bases between the two germline ends. The germline CDR1 and CDR2 sequences are WSHSY and SAAADI. The CDR3, as DNA: TGCGCCAGCAGTGAGTCGACCGGACATAATGCCTACGAGCAGTACTTC. It is translated as CASSESTGHNAYEQYF.

The rearrangement links TRBV6-1 to TRBJ1-2; D is ambiguous. The germline gives CDR1 MNHNS, CDR2 SASEGT. The CDR3 consists of 15 residues. The V gene lost 4 bases and the J gene lost 0 bases, with 12 bases spanning the gap. The CDR3 DNA follows: TGTGCCAGCAGTGCCTTGCTTTCAGCTAACTATGGCTACACCTTC. Amino acids: CASSALLSANYGYTF.

The chain couples TRBV5-4 to TRBJ1-4; TRBD1 matches at 10 bases. The germline V gene has CDR1 SGHNT and CDR2 YYREEE (reference sequence). This CDR3 is built from 15 residues. The ends lost 7 bases at V and 8 bases at J; junction bases unmatched: 11. This CDR3 reads CASGRFGTGAEKLFF. The CDR3 nucleotides read TGTGCCAGCGGCCGCTTCGGGACAGGGGCCGAAAAACTGTTTTTT.

The V gene is TRBV5-1, the J gene TRBJ1-2; D is perhaps TRBD1 (6 bases). The CDR3 extends over 14 amino acids. The V gene's germline CDR1 is SGHRS and CDR2 YFSETQ. Trimming took 0 bases from V and 6 from J, leaving 12 bases between them. The CDR3 is CASSLEGEWNGYTF. CDR3 nucleotide sequence: TGCGCCAGCAGCTTGGAGGGGGAATGGAATGGCTACACCTTC.

This clone was observed once. The CDR3 protein is CASSESLAGVMGLFF. As DNA, the CDR3 is TGCGCCAGCAGTGAGTCCCTGGCAGGGGTGATGGGACTGTTTTTT. This chain uses TRBV10-2 with TRBJ1-4; D possibly corresponds to TRBD1 (6 bases). There are 15 residues in the CDR3. Germline V lookup: CDR1 WSHSY, CDR2 SAAADI. V lost 0 bases to trimming and J lost 13 bases, with 18 bases between them.

The chain joins TRBV6-5 to TRBJ2-5; tentatively, D is TRBD2 (5 bases). CDR1 and CDR2 from the germline V gene are MNHEY and SVGAGI. The length of the CDR3 is 12 residues. The ends were cut back, 3 bases at V and 7 bases at J, with 9 bases in the middle. The CDR3 DNA reads as TGTGCCAGCAGTTATGTTGAGGGGACCCAGTACTTC. It codes for CASSYVEGTQYF.

The chain employs TRBV11-3 and TRBJ2-5; D possibly corresponds to TRBD2 (6 bases). This CDR3 spans 18 amino acids. The V gene lost 0 bases and the J gene lost 4 bases, with 21 bases spanning the gap. Germline assignment: CDR1 SGHNT and CDR2 YENEEA. The CDR3 nucleotides are TGTGCCAGCAGCTTAGACCCTTGGGCGGGATCTGGAGGAGAGACCCAGTACTTC. Its protein product is CASSLDPWAGSGGETQYF.

V usage is TRBV5-6 and J usage is TRBJ2-5, with D possibly TRBD1 on 5 matching bases. V was trimmed by 3 bases and J by 4 bases, leaving 10 bases between them. The CDR3 spans 13 residues. Germline V gene lookup returns CDR1 SGHDT and CDR2 YYEEEE. CDR3: CASSWWGPETQYF. The CDR3 coding sequence is TGTGCCAGCAGCTGGTGGGGCCCAGAGACCCAGTACTTC.

This clone was seen a few times. This rearrangement joins TRBV2 to TRBJ1-3, with D unclear. Trimming took 6 bases from V and 4 from J, leaving 4 bases between them. The CDR3 has 11 amino acids. Looked up from germline, CDR1 is SNHLY and CDR2 is FYNNEI. CDR3 nucleotides: TGTGCCAGCAGCCTAGGAAACACCATATATTTT. Encoded protein: CASSLGNTIYF.

The chain combines TRBV27 with TRBJ2-1, with a tentative D call TRBD2 (6 bases). Germline V gene data show CDR1 as MNHEY and CDR2 as SMNVEV (reference sequence). The CDR3 has 13 residues. The V gene lost 5 bases and the J gene lost 5 bases, with 10 bases spanning the gap. The CDR3 coding sequence is TGTGCCAGCAGTCACCGGGAGAACAATGAGCAGTTCTTC. This encodes CASSHRENNEQFF.

The chain recombines TRBV7-9 with TRBJ2-1, with 11 bases matching TRBD2. This CDR3 spans 17 amino acids. Germline CDR1 and CDR2: SEHNR and FQNEAQ (reference sequence). V trimming: 5 bases; J trimming: 3 bases; junction bases outside the gene matches: 9. The CDR3 sequence is CASSTPATSGNYNEQFF. DNA for the CDR3: TGTGCCAGCAGCACCCCTGCGACTAGCGGGAACTACAATGAGCAGTTCTTC.

In regard to this clone: One junction end disagrees with the germline gene, perhaps due to a read error. In DNA, the CDR3 is TGTTCCAGCAGCTTAGGGAGGACAGGGGACACTGAAGCTTTCTTT. Translated: CSSSLGRTGDTEAFF. The chain couples TRBV7-9 to TRBJ1-1; 9 nucleotides match TRBD1. The CDR3 runs to 15 residues. Germline-derived CDR1 and CDR2 are SEHNR and FQNEAQ (reference sequence).

The chain links TRBV5-1 to TRBJ2-5, with a weak D call TRBD2 (5 bases). Matching the DNA end better, TRBJ2-7 makes the J call doubtful. Germline lookup yields CDR1 SGHRS and CDR2 YFSETQ. This CDR3 region has 14 residues. The DNA of the CDR3 is TGCGCCAGCAGCTTGGGCGGGTCCGCCTACGAGCAGTACTTC. This codes for CASSLGGSAYEQYF.

This chain links TRBV5-1 with TRBJ2-2, with a weak D call TRBD1 (8 bases). The CDR3 contains 16 residues. Germline V CDR1 and CDR2: SGHRS, YFSETQ. Trimming took off 4 bases at V and 3 bases at J, with 16 bases between the two ends. DNA of the CDR3: TGCGCCAGCAGCAGAAGGACAGGGAGGGACACCGGGGAGCTGTTTTTT. Translating gives CASSRRTGRDTGELFF. The full variable domain, with the rest looked up from reference TRBV5-1 and TRBJ2-2, is KAGVTQTPRYLIKTRGQQVTLSCSPISGHRSVSWYQQTPGQGLQFLFEYFSETQRNKGNFPGRFSGRQFSNSRSEMNVSTLELGDSALYLCASSRRTGRDTGELFFGEGSRLTVL.

The chain joins TRBV11-2 to TRBJ1-2; D call uncertain. CDR3 length: 14 residues. Trimming removed 3 bases from V and 3 bases from J, with 11 bases in between. Germline loops: CDR1 SGHAT, CDR2 FQNNGV. Here the CDR3 reads CASSFSAGYYGYTF. DNA for the CDR3: TGTGCCAGCAGCTTCTCGGCAGGTTACTATGGCTACACCTTC.

V usage is TRBV5-1 and J usage is TRBJ1-2, with D unresolved. Germline CDR1 SGHRS, CDR2 YFSETQ. V lost 0 bases and J lost 6, with 12 bases in between. The CDR3 sequence is 14 residues long. The CDR3 sequence: CASSLDGTLDGYTF. CDR3 DNA sequence: TGCGCCAGCAGCTTGGATGGCACCCTTGATGGCTACACCTTC.

This rearrangement joins TRBV2 to TRBJ1-5; TRBD1 matches at 7 bases. The CDR3 totals 15 residues. Trimming took 6 bases from V and 0 from J; bases not matched to a gene: 5. Germline V lookup: CDR1 SNHLY, CDR2 FYNNEI. CDR3 loop: CASRETGYSNQPQHF. The CDR3 nucleotides are TGTGCCAGCAGGGAGACAGGGTATAGCAATCAGCCCCAGCATTTT.

The chain recombines TRBV11-3 with TRBJ2-5; D gene unclear. This CDR3 comprises 13 residues. Trimming removed 5 bases from V and 5 bases from J, with 12 bases in between. The germline CDR1 and CDR2 sequences are SGHNT and YENEEA. CDR3 sequence reads: CASSPRVTETQYF. CDR3 DNA sequence: TGTGCCAGCAGCCCCCGCGTTACGGAGACCCAGTACTTC.

This rearrangement joins TRBV5-4 to TRBJ2-3; 9 bases map to TRBD2. CDR1 SGHNT and CDR2 YYREEE come from the germline V gene (reference sequence). This CDR3 has 14 amino acids. Germline trimming cut 3 bases from V and 9 bases from J; bases unmatched to any gene: 8. CDR3 sequence reads: CASSSGVAGETQYF. The DNA for the CDR3 is TGTGCCAGCAGCTCTGGGGTAGCGGGAGAAACGCAGTATTTT. Variable domain in full (rest from reference TRBV5-4 and TRBJ2-3): ETGVTQSPTHLIKTRGQQVTLRCSSQSGHNTVSWYQQALGQGPQFIFQYYREEENGRGNFPPRFSGLQFPNYSSELNVNALELDDSALYLCASSSGVAGETQYFGPGTRLTVL.

This clone was observed a single time. The chain is built from TRBV27 and TRBJ1-5; D might be TRBD1 (6 bases). The CDR3 has 16 amino acids. Germline V gene sequence: CDR1 MNHEY, CDR2 SMNVEV (reference sequence). The V gene lost 3 bases and the J gene lost 3 bases, with 15 bases spanning the gap. CDR3: CASSFSGAGYNQPQHF. The CDR3, as DNA: TGTGCCAGCAGTTTTTCAGGGGCAGGTTACAATCAGCCCCAGCATTTT.

V gene TRBV30 combines with J gene TRBJ2-3; tentative D call: TRBD1 (5 bases). The V and J ends lost 2 bases and 0 bases respectively, with 12 bases between them. The germline CDR1 and CDR2 sequences are GTSNPN and SVGIG (reference sequence). CDR3 length: 15 residues. The CDR3 DNA follows: TGTGCCTGGAGTTTCGACAGTTCTAGCACAGATACGCAGTATTTT. Translating it yields CAWSFDSSSTDTQYF. Based on the CDR3 plus reference TRBV30 and TRBJ2-3, the full variable domain is SQTIHQWPATLVQPVGSPLSLECTVEGTSNPNLYWYRQAAGRGLQLLFYSVGIGQISSEVPQNLSASRPQDRQFILSSKKLLLSDSGFYLCAWSFDSSSTDTQYFGPGTRLTVL.

The chain carries TRBV7-2 and TRBJ1-5, with TRBD1 identical over 7 bases. Germline V gene lookup returns CDR1 SGHTA and CDR2 FQGNSA. J was trimmed by 10 bases and V by 5 bases; bases with no gene match: 8. The CDR3 totals 13 residues. As DNA, the CDR3 is TGTGCCAGCAGCCTGACAGGGAAGGATCCCCAGCATTTT. It codes for CASSLTGKDPQHF.

The chain is built from TRBV30 and TRBJ2-3, with 13 bases lining up with TRBD2. The CDR3 has 15 residues. Germline loops: CDR1 GTSNPN, CDR2 SVGIG (reference sequence). After removal of 0 bases from V and 4 bases from J, the junction contained 1 base not matched to a gene. The CDR3 sequence: CAWSVLAGGADTQYF. CDR3 DNA: TGTGCCTGGAGTGTACTAGCGGGAGGGGCAGATACGCAGTATTTT.

This clone was observed a few times. V gene TRBV6-4 combines with J gene TRBJ2-1, with 9 nucleotides matching TRBD1. CDR1 and CDR2 (germline): MRHNA, SNTAGT. CDR3 size: 13 residues. The V and J ends lost 6 bases and 6 bases, in that order; junction bases with no gene match: 3. The CDR3 DNA sequence: TGTGCCAGCAGGGGGACAGGGTCCAATGAGCAGTTCTTC. Translated: CASRGTGSNEQFF.

The J gene is TRBJ1-2, the V gene TRBV15, with a tentative D call TRBD1 (5 bases). CDR1 and CDR2 (germline): LNHNV, YYDKDF (reference sequence). There are 15 residues in the CDR3. V was shortened by 0 bases and J by 6 bases, with 14 bases between the two germline ends. The CDR3, as DNA: TGTGCCACCAGCAGAGATCGGTCAGGGTCCAATGGCTACACCTTC. This encodes CATSRDRSGSNGYTF.

This clone showed up just a few times. The V and J genes are TRBV5-8 and TRBJ1-3; D uncertain. V was shortened by 1 base and J by 2 bases, with 10 bases between the two germline ends. The germline gives CDR1 SGHTS, CDR2 YDEGEE. This CDR3 spans 15 amino acids. CDR3: CASSLWARPGNTIYF. CDR3 coding DNA: TGTGCCAGCAGCTTGTGGGCCAGACCTGGAAACACCATATATTTT.

The rearrangement uses TRBV5-4 and TRBJ2-5; D remains ambiguous. V lost 4 bases and J 4 bases, leaving 17 bases between the germline ends. CDR1 SGHNT and CDR2 YYREEE come from the germline V gene (reference sequence). CDR3 length: 15 amino acids. CDR3: CASSRSAPPPETQYF. The CDR3 DNA reads as TGTGCCAGCAGCCGGAGCGCCCCCCCGCCAGAGACCCAGTACTTC. The entire variable domain, with the rest obtained from reference TRBV5-4 and TRBJ2-5, is as follows: ETGVTQSPTHLIKTRGQQVTLRCSSQSGHNTVSWYQQALGQGPQFIFQYYREEENGRGNFPPRFSGLQFPNYSSELNVNALELDDSALYLCASSRSAPPPETQYFGPGTRLLVL.

The chain carries TRBV6-1 and TRBJ1-2; 11 bases are shared with TRBD1. Trimming removed 4 bases from V and 7 bases from J; junction bases left unmatched: 8. The CDR3 consists of 15 residues. Germline assignment: CDR1 MNHNS and CDR2 SASEGT. The chain's CDR3 is CASSGGQGEIGGYTF. In DNA form, the CDR3 reads TGTGCCAGCAGTGGGGGACAGGGGGAGATTGGTGGCTACACCTTC.

The chain is built from TRBV6-5 and TRBJ2-1; TRBD1 agrees at 11 bases. The CDR3 covers 14 residues. The trim removed 7 bases at V and 8 bases at J, leaving 7 bases unmatched. Germline V CDR1 and CDR2: MNHEY, SVGAGI. The CDR3, as DNA: TGTGCCAGCAACGGACAGGGGGCATTGGATGAGCAGTTCTTC. It codes for CASNGQGALDEQFF.

The chain has TRBV28 and TRBJ1-1; 7 positions match TRBD1. V shed 6 bases and J 5 bases; nucleotides not matched to a gene: 12. The CDR3 extends over 15 amino acids. Per germline, CDR1 MDHEN and CDR2 SYDVKM. The CDR3 DNA sequence: TGTGCCAGCAGCCCGTATGAGGGGGCTTTAACTGAAGCTTTCTTT. Its protein product is CASSPYEGALTEAFF.